The 14 T cell receptor beta chains listed next were all sequenced from one sample in a study of tumor-infiltrating lymphocytes in localized non-small cell lung cancer. Sequencing was performed with immunoSEQ multiplex PCR; in TCRdb, only in-frame clones are kept and a portion is missing. Of about 9,300 clones listed, over 70% are singletons. Sequencing was done on a sample of uninvolved lung tissue not adjacent to the tumor. These receptors all come from a human donor with non-small cell lung cancer.

The chain recombines TRBV14 with TRBJ1-1; 8 bases align to TRBD1. The germline CDR1 and CDR2 sequences are SGHDN and FVKESK. V shed 4 bases and J 4 bases; nucleotides not matched to a gene: 2. CDR3 length: 13 amino acids. The CDR3 region is CASSPDRGTEAFF. In DNA, the CDR3 is TGTGCCAGCAGCCCCGACAGGGGCACTGAAGCTTTCTTT.

The chain employs TRBV30 and TRBJ1-2; 7 bases align to TRBD1. The germline V gene has CDR1 GTSNPN and CDR2 SVGIG (reference sequence). With 2 bases clipped from V and 2 bases from J, the junction kept 8 bases outside the gene matches. This CDR3 has 15 residues. CDR3 loop: CAWSLGGQPNYGYTF. As DNA, the CDR3 is TGTGCCTGGAGTCTGGGGGGACAGCCAAACTATGGCTACACCTTC.

This clone was detected a few times. Other DNA sequences within the sample encode an identical CDR3. The chain links TRBV19 to TRBJ2-1, with a tentative D call TRBD2 (5 bases). V was cut by 5 bases and J by 3 bases, with 8 bases left in between. Germline lookup yields CDR1 LNHDA and CDR2 SQIVND (reference sequence). This CDR3 has 13 amino acids. CDR3 protein: CASSPRGYNEQFF. DNA for the CDR3: TGTGCCAGTAGTCCCCGGGGCTACAATGAGCAGTTCTTC.

The chain links TRBV6-4 to TRBJ2-3; TRBD1 agrees at 10 bases. Germline V CDR1 and CDR2: MRHNA, SNTAGT. The CDR3 consists of 15 residues. Trimming took 2 bases from V and 1 from J; bases not matched to a gene: 0. The CDR3 sequence is CASSDGTGGTDTQYF. CDR3 DNA: TGTGCCAGCAGTGACGGGACAGGGGGCACAGATACGCAGTATTTT.

The rearrangement joins TRBV2 to TRBJ2-2; 8 bases map to TRBD1. With V trimmed by 4 bases and J by 7 bases, 2 bases remained unmatched. There are 13 residues in the CDR3. Germline V CDR1 and CDR2: SNHLY, FYNNEI. CDR3 sequence reads: CASSGQGFGELFF. CDR3 nucleotide sequence: TGTGCCAGCAGTGGACAGGGGTTCGGGGAGCTGTTTTTT.

The gene calls are TRBV30 and TRBJ1-5, with D possibly being TRBD1 (5 bases). CDR3 length equals 14 residues. Deletions cut 4 bases from V and 5 bases from J, with 15 bases between. The germline gives CDR1 GTSNPN, CDR2 SVGIG (reference sequence). The CDR3 DNA is TGTGCCTGGAATGGCGGGGGGTTAGATCAGCCCCAGCATTTT. Translated, it gives CAWNGGGLDQPQHF.

The V and J genes are TRBV13 and TRBJ2-5; 7 nucleotides agree with TRBD2. The CDR3 spans 14 residues. Germline V lookup: CDR1 PRHDT, CDR2 FYEKMQ (reference sequence). Losses at the gene ends were 5 bases for V and 4 bases for J; bases not matched to a gene: 7. CDR3 sequence reads: CASSPRLAGETQYF. The CDR3 nucleotides are TGTGCCAGCAGCCCCCGGTTAGCGGGAGAGACCCAGTACTTC.

This clone was recorded a few times. The chain uses TRBV7-9 and TRBJ2-7; 9 nucleotides match TRBD1. This CDR3 has 14 residues. Looked up from germline, CDR1 is SEHNR and CDR2 is FQNEAQ (reference sequence). Unmatched junction bases numbered 7, after V lost 5 bases and J lost 5 bases. As DNA, the CDR3 is TGTGCCAGCAGCACGGGACAGGGAAGAGACGAGCAGTACTTC. Translation: CASSTGQGRDEQYF. Using reference TRBV7-9 and TRBJ2-7 for the parts outside the CDR3, the full variable domain is DTGVSQNPRHKITKRGQNVTFRCDPISEHNRLYWYRQTLGQGPEFLTYFQNEAQLEKSRLLSDRFSAERPKGSFSTLEIQRTEQGDSAMYLCASSTGQGRDEQYFGPGTRLTVT.

This clone appeared a single time. The DNA for the CDR3 is TGCGCCGAGAGGTCCTCCTTAGGGCAGTACTTC. Protein: CAERSSLGQYF. The rearrangement links TRBV5-1 to TRBJ2-7, with D unresolved. The V and J ends lost 10 bases and 9 bases respectively, with 17 bases between them. The CDR3 has 11 residues. CDR1 is SGHRS, CDR2 YFSETQ, per germline.

This clone was seen a few times. V usage is TRBV27 and J usage is TRBJ2-5; 10 nucleotides match TRBD1. This CDR3 has 13 amino acids. V shed 5 bases and J 4 bases; nucleotides not matched to a gene: 1. Germline values: CDR1 MNHEY, CDR2 SMNVEV (reference sequence). The CDR3 bases are TGTGCCAGCAGTCGACAGGGGGCAGAGACCCAGTACTTC. Its protein product is CASSRQGAETQYF.

The chain joins TRBV28 to TRBJ1-2, with D hard to call. CDR1 is MDHEN and CDR2 is SYDVKM in the germline V gene. The CDR3 extends over 11 amino acids. V shed 6 bases and J shed 4 bases, with 6 bases lying between them. Here the CDR3 reads CASSDAYGYTF. The CDR3 DNA follows: TGTGCCAGCAGCGACGCCTATGGCTACACCTTC.

This clone qualifies as medium-sized. J is TRBJ2-2 and V is TRBV18; 7 bases are shared with TRBD1. Germline values: CDR1 KGHSH, CDR2 LQKENI. The trim removed 5 bases at V and 0 bases at J, leaving 3 bases unmatched. The CDR3 spans 15 residues. The CDR3 sequence is CASSWDSANTGELFF. Here the CDR3 DNA reads TGTGCCAGCTCATGGGACAGCGCGAACACCGGGGAGCTGTTTTTT. Combining the CDR3 with reference TRBV18 and TRBJ2-2 gives the whole variable domain NAGVMQNPRHLVRRRGQEARLRCSPMKGHSHVYWYRQLPEEGLKFMVYLQKENIIDESGMPKERFSAEFPKEGPSILRIQQVVRGDSAAYFCASSWDSANTGELFFGEGSRLTVL.

This clone is termed medium-sized. The chain couples TRBV18 to TRBJ2-7; no reliable D call. CDR3 length equals 13 residues. Trimming took 0 bases from V and 3 from J, leaving 6 bases between them. The germline gives CDR1 KGHSH, CDR2 LQKENI. The CDR3 DNA follows: TGTGCCAGCTCACCACCGTCGAGCTACGAGCAGTACTTC. Its protein is CASSPPSSYEQYF.

This clone was observed a few times. The chain employs TRBV18 and TRBJ1-1, with 9 bases lining up with TRBD1. V shed 3 bases, J shed 1 base, and the junction held 3 bases outside the gene matches. Germline V gene data show CDR1 as KGHSH and CDR2 as LQKENI. The CDR3 spans 15 residues. The CDR3 coding sequence is TGTGCCAGCTCACCGACAGGGGGATCGAACACTGAAGCTTTCTTT. Translated: CASSPTGGSNTEAFF.